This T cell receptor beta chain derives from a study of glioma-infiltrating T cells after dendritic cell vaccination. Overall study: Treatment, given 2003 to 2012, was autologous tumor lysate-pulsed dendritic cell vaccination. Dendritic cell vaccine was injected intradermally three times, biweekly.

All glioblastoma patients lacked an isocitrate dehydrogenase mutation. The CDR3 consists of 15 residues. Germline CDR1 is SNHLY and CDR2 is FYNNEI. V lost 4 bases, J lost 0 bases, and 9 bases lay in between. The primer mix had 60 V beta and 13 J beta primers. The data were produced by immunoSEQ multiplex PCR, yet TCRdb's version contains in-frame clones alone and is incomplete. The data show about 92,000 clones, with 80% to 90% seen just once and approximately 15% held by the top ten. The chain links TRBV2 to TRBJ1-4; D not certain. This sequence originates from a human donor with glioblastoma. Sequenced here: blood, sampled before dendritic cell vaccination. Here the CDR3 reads CASSVLRATNEKLFF. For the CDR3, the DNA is TGTGCCAGCAGTGTATTGCGGGCAACTAATGAAAAACTGTTTTTT.